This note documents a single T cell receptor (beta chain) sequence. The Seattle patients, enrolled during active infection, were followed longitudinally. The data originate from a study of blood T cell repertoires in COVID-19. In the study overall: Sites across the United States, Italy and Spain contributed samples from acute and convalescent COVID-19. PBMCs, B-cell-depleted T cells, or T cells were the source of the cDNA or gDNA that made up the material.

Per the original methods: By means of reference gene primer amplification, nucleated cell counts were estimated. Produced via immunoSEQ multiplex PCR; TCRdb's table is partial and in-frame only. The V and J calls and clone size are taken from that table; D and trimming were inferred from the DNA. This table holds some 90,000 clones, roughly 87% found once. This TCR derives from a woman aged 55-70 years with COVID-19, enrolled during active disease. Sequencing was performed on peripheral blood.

This CDR3 is CASSLSGPSTGELFF. In nucleotides, the CDR3 is TGTGCCAGCAGTTTATCGGGGCCGTCCACCGGGGAGCTGTTTTTT. The rearrangement links TRBV27 to TRBJ2-2, with a weak D call TRBD1 (5 bases). V was clipped by 0 bases and J by 4 bases, with 9 bases between them. CDR1 is MNHEY and CDR2 is SMNVEV in the germline V gene (reference sequence). The CDR3 covers 15 residues.